Each of the 8 T cell receptor beta chains below was sequenced from the same sample in a study of T cell responses to AZD1222 COVID-19 vaccine. TCRdb keeps only in-frame clones here, not all; method: immunoSEQ multiplex PCR. The sample includes over 70,000 clones, 65% to 80% seen only once; the top ten take 25% to 30%. The sample was peripheral blood, taken 28 days after the second dose of the MenACWY control vaccine. The origin of the receptors is an adult who received the MenACWY meningococcal vaccine as a control.

This chain connects TRBV5-4 to TRBJ1-2; D may be TRBD1 (6 bases). Trimming took 6 bases from V and 5 from J, leaving 17 bases between them. Looked up from germline, CDR1 is SGHNT and CDR2 is YYREEE (reference sequence). The length of the CDR3 is 14 residues. CDR3 protein: CASTLSGRGYGYTF. CDR3 coding DNA: TGTGCCAGCACTCTCTCGGGGAGGGGGTATGGCTACACCTTC. Supplemented by reference TRBV5-4 and TRBJ1-2, the full variable domain reads ETGVTQSPTHLIKTRGQQVTLRCSSQSGHNTVSWYQQALGQGPQFIFQYYREEENGRGNFPPRFSGLQFPNYSSELNVNALELDDSALYLCASTLSGRGYGYTFGSGTRLTVV.

This clone showed up just a few times. The chain employs TRBV7-8 and TRBJ2-5, with D possibly matching TRBD2 (6 bases). Trimming removed 10 bases from V and 2 bases from J, with 14 bases in between. The CDR3 is 13 amino acids. Germline lookup yields CDR1 SGHVS and CDR2 FQNEAQ. In DNA form, the CDR3 reads TGTGCCACGAGGGAGCGGGCACAAGAGACCCAGTACTTC. Translation gives CATRERAQETQYF.

This chain uses TRBV6-5 with TRBJ1-6; D uncertain. The CDR3 covers 15 residues. V was pared by 6 bases and J by 0 bases, with 9 bases between. Germline CDR1 and CDR2: MNHEY and SVGAGI. In DNA form, the CDR3 reads TGTGCCAGCAGAGCAGACGCCTCCTATAATTCACCCCTCCACTTT. Amino acids: CASRADASYNSPLHF.

The chain has TRBV10-3 and TRBJ1-2, with D unclear. V was trimmed by 3 bases and J by 0 bases, leaving 8 bases between them. The CDR3 extends over 14 amino acids. Germline V gene lookup returns CDR1 ENHRY and CDR2 SYGVKD. For the CDR3, the DNA is TGTGCCATCAGTGAATCAGGAACTAACTATGGCTACACCTTC. Protein: CAISESGTNYGYTF.

The chain carries TRBV2 and TRBJ2-1; D is perhaps TRBD2 (6 bases). CDR1 and CDR2 (germline): SNHLY, FYNNEI. This CDR3 contains 16 residues. V was cut by 2 bases and J by 6 bases, with 17 bases left in between. CDR3 sequence (DNA): TGTGCCAGCAGTGAAACTCGGCAGGGAGGCGGCAATGAGCAGTTCTTC. Amino acids: CASSETRQGGGNEQFF.

The rearrangement joins TRBV5-6 to TRBJ1-3; possibly TRBD1 for D (6 bases). CDR3 length equals 17 residues. Germline values: CDR1 SGHDT, CDR2 YYEEEE. V shed 0 bases and J shed 2 bases, with 15 bases lying between them. The CDR3 is CASSLAGWGAPGNTIYF. DNA for the CDR3: TGTGCCAGCAGCTTGGCAGGGTGGGGGGCGCCTGGAAACACCATATATTTT.

The chain joins TRBV13 to TRBJ1-1, with D possibly matching TRBD1 (5 bases). CDR3 length equals 17 residues. The germline V gene has CDR1 PRHDT and CDR2 FYEKMQ (reference sequence). V was pared by 0 bases and J by 5 bases, with 19 bases between. CDR3 residues: CASSLGGLAGGNTEAFF. CDR3 bases: TGTGCCAGCAGCTTAGGCGGATTGGCGGGGGGTAATACTGAAGCTTTCTTT. The variable domain in full, completed from reference TRBV13 and TRBJ1-1, reads AAGVIQSPRHLIKEKRETATLKCYPIPRHDTVYWYQQGPGQDPQFLISFYEKMQSDKGSIPDRFSAQQFSDYHSELNMSSLELGDSALYFCASSLGGLAGGNTEAFFGQGTRLTVV.

The chain couples TRBV6-5 to TRBJ2-6; D not resolved. Looked up from germline, CDR1 is MNHEY and CDR2 is SVGAGI. The ends were cut back, 8 bases at V and 0 bases at J, with 8 bases in the middle. The CDR3 spans 14 residues. The CDR3 here is CASVGPSGANVLTF. CDR3 DNA: TGTGCCAGCGTCGGACCCTCTGGGGCCAACGTCCTGACTTTC.